The clone carrying this T cell receptor beta chain was found once. What it recognizes is unknown. The entry originates in a study of blood T cells in healthy people across ages. Background on the study: Per two T cells, about one barcoded beta molecule was captured through template switching.

Study conclusions and caveats: In long-lived donors, naive CD4+ cell counts and diversity exceeded those of aged donors.

The CDR3 runs to 15 residues. V gave up 4 bases and J gave up 2 bases, with 14 bases separating them. Per germline, CDR1 MNHNY and CDR2 SVGAGI (reference sequence). Together with a sample-barcoded 5' primer, a J-beta primer mix was included in a second PCR lasting roughly 6 to 12 cycles. TCRdb fed the 5' RACE reads into MiXCR, producing one record per CDR3 protein. The sample has approximately 780,000 distinct CDR3 sequences, around a quarter seen once. Separately, the same data were catalogued under a study of T cells of mothers and their children. That paper notes: Overlap measured in related mother-child pairs was slightly, non-significantly higher than in unrelated pairs.

This TCR came from a boy under 18 in good health. Sequencing was carried out using blood. The chain recombines TRBV6-6 with TRBJ1-2, with a tentative D call TRBD1 (6 bases). The CDR3 nucleotides are TGTGCCAGCAGTTCTCCTGGGGGCTTCAACTATGGCTACACCTTC. Protein: CASSSPGGFNYGYTF.